Presented here are 11 T cell receptor beta chains from one specimen sequenced in a study of T-cell reconstitution after alpha-beta-depleted transplantation in children. Preparation of the TCRbeta library was carried out with unique molecular identifiers. MiXCR was run by TCRdb on the PCR reads, yielding one entry per CDR3 protein. The sample lists hundreds of thousands of distinct CDR3 sequences, more than 20% occurring once. The source was PBMCs, mostly from graft donor cells, collected 360 days after TCRalphabeta/CD19-depleted stem cell transplant. These receptor sequences come from a boy younger than two who had a stem cell transplant for acute myeloid leukemia, so the T cells may come from the graft donor.

This clonotype has only a few counts. This sequence joins TRBV6-2 or TRBV6-3 and TRBJ1-5, with a tentative D call TRBD1 (5 bases). The CDR3 contains 17 residues. V gave up 8 bases and J gave up 0 bases, with 20 bases separating them. Germline V gives CDR1 MNHEY, CDR2 SVGEGT. The CDR3 spells CASCILRDGFSNQPQHF. DNA for the CDR3: TGTGCCAGCTGTATACTCCGGGACGGCTTTAGCAATCAGCCCCAGCATTTT.

This clonotype appeared many times. The chain links TRBV29-1 to TRBJ2-5; 7 positions match TRBD1. The CDR3 runs 13 residues. The J segment lost 4 bases and the V segment lost 4 bases, leaving 6 bases of the junction unmatched. Per the germline V gene, CDR1 is SQVTM and CDR2 is ANQGSEA. The DNA for the CDR3 is TGCAGCGTTGGGTTTAGACAGGGAGAGACCCAGTACTTC. This codes for CSVGFRQGETQYF.

In this sample, this clonotype turned up many times. The rearrangement links TRBV12-3 or TRBV12-4 to TRBJ2-1; D ambiguous. The CDR3 has 13 amino acids. Trimming cost V 2 bases and J 5 bases, with 7 bases left between them. CDR3: CASSLSVNNEQFF. CDR3 DNA: TGTGCCAGCAGTTTATCGGTCAACAATGAGCAGTTCTTC.

This clonotype was counted at least ten times. The chain carries TRBV5-1 and TRBJ2-5; D call uncertain. V gave up 0 bases and J gave up 0 bases, with 12 bases separating them. The CDR3 is made up of 16 amino acids. Germline CDR1 reads SGHRS; CDR2 reads YFSETQ. CDR3 protein: CASSLGARTYQETQYF. Written as DNA, the CDR3 is TGCGCCAGCAGCTTGGGAGCTAGAACTTACCAAGAGACCCAGTACTTC.

This clonotype was picked up many times. This chain connects TRBV12-3 or TRBV12-4 to TRBJ1-2; 9 bases agree with TRBD1. The CDR3 extends over 13 amino acids. With V trimmed by 7 bases and J by 7 bases, 7 bases remained unmatched. The CDR3: CASTVGTGSGYTF. In DNA, the CDR3 is TGTGCCAGCACAGTAGGGACAGGGTCTGGCTACACCTTC.

There are many counts of this clonotype. This chain uses TRBV29-1 with TRBJ2-1; D is uncertain. V lost 3 bases and J lost 3, with 6 bases in between. CDR1 is SQVTM, CDR2 ANQGSEA, per germline. The CDR3 is 12 amino acids. CDR3 bases: TGCAGCGTTGAGGACGGCTACAATGAGCAGTTCTTC. It codes for CSVEDGYNEQFF.

In this sample, this clonotype turned up a few times. The chain carries TRBV4-2 and TRBJ1-5; the D is unclear. The CDR3 is made up of 16 amino acids. CDR1 LGHNA and CDR2 YNFKEQ come from the germline V gene. The V gene lost 0 bases and the J gene lost 2 bases, with 11 bases spanning the gap. CDR3 DNA: TGTGCCAGCAGCCAAGAAATGGCCAGCGGCAATCAGCCCCAGCATTTT. This gives the protein CASSQEMASGNQPQHF.

The chain uses TRBV7-2 and TRBJ2-3; D may correspond to TRBD1 or TRBD2 (5 bases each). The CDR3 is 15 residues long. With 4 bases removed from V and 0 bases from J, the gap between germline ends came to 11 bases. Germline CDR1 is SGHTA and CDR2 is FQGNSA. This chain's CDR3 is CASSWGRFSTDTQYF. The CDR3 DNA follows: TGTGCCAGCAGCTGGGGACGATTTAGCACAGATACGCAGTATTTT.

This clonotype was seen at least ten times. CDR3 in amino acids: CSARDREVDHEQYF. DNA for the CDR3: TGCAGTGCTAGAGATAGGGAAGTCGACCACGAGCAGTACTTC. This chain uses TRBV20-1 with TRBJ2-7; D not certain. The germline V gene has CDR1 DFQATT and CDR2 SNEGSKA (reference sequence). Trimming cost V 0 bases and J 5 bases, with 14 bases left between them. The CDR3 has 14 residues.

The chain combines TRBV7-6 with TRBJ2-1; unclear D gene. V was clipped by 1 base and J by 6 bases, with 7 bases between them. The CDR3 sequence is 13 residues long. Germline CDR1 reads SGHVS; CDR2 reads FNYEAQ. DNA of the CDR3: TGTGCCAGCAGCTTAGAACAGTTCAATGAGCAGTTCTTC. Its protein is CASSLEQFNEQFF.

The chain couples TRBV7-9 to TRBJ1-5; D ambiguous. The germline V gene encodes CDR1 SEHNR and CDR2 FQNEAQ (reference sequence). Deletions cut 0 bases from V and 8 bases from J, with 5 bases between. The CDR3 consists of 12 residues. The CDR3 DNA follows: TGTGCCAGCAGCTTAGCGATGGAGCCCCAGCATTTT. It codes for CASSLAMEPQHF.